The 31 T cell receptor beta chains given below trace back to one sample, sequenced in a study of OX40 agonist ivuxolimab in advanced cancers. The protocol was immunoSEQ multiplex PCR, while the TCRdb copy is restricted to in-frame clones and leaves out a portion. The sample yields approximately 37,000 clones, about 83% seen once. The specimen was CD4+ or CD8+ T cells sorted from blood, collected in a trial of the OX40 agonist ivuxolimab. Every receptor here comes from an adult with an advanced solid tumor such as melanoma, head and neck, liver or kidney cancer.

This rearrangement joins TRBV18 to TRBJ2-6, with D perhaps matching TRBD1 (6 bases). Trimming left V 11 bases short and J 0 bases short, with 11 bases between. Per the germline V gene, CDR1 is KGHSH and CDR2 is LQKENI. The length of the CDR3 is 14 residues. CDR3 protein: CAAKGVSGANVLTF. DNA of the CDR3: TGTGCCGCGAAGGGGGTCTCTGGGGCCAACGTCCTGACTTTC.

The chain links TRBV7-9 to TRBJ2-5, with unresolved D. This CDR3 region has 13 residues. V gave up 2 bases and J gave up 5 bases, with 9 bases separating them. The V gene's germline CDR1 is SEHNR and CDR2 FQNEAQ (reference sequence). The CDR3: CASSLSLRETQYF. CDR3 in DNA: TGTGCCAGCAGCTTAAGTCTACGGGAGACCCAGTACTTC.

This clone was detected only once. V is TRBV4-1 and J is TRBJ2-4, with D possibly matching TRBD1 (6 bases). Germline CDR1 MGHRA, CDR2 YSYEKL. The CDR3 totals 15 residues. Trimming took 6 bases from V and 1 from J, leaving 13 bases between them. As DNA, the CDR3 is TGCGCCAGCAGTTATACAGGGAAGGCCAAAAACATTCAGTACTTC. It translates to CASSYTGKAKNIQYF.

The CDR3 here is CASTLLGPVSTDTQYF. The CDR3 DNA follows: TGCGCCAGCACCCTTTTAGGGCCGGTTAGCACAGATACGCAGTATTTT. V usage is TRBV5-1 and J usage is TRBJ2-3; no definite D call. From germline, CDR1 is SGHRS and CDR2 YFSETQ. The CDR3 consists of 16 residues. V lost 6 bases, J lost 0 bases, and 17 bases lay in between.

The rearrangement links TRBV2 to TRBJ1-4, with 8 bases matching TRBD1. From germline, CDR1 is SNHLY and CDR2 FYNNEI. The CDR3 contains 16 residues. With V trimmed by 6 bases and J by 5 bases, 11 bases remained unmatched. CDR3 bases: TGTGCCAGCAGCCCGGACAGGGATTGGCGGAATGAAAAACTGTTTTTT. It codes for CASSPDRDWRNEKLFF.

V is TRBV11-1 and J is TRBJ2-7, with D possibly matching TRBD1 (6 bases). Trimming took 3 bases from V and 3 from J, leaving 9 bases between them. The germline CDR1 and CDR2 sequences are SGHAT and FQDESV (reference sequence). The CDR3 spans 13 residues. The CDR3 DNA follows: TGTGCCAGCAGCTTGGACAGTGACTACGAGCAGTACTTC. Its translation: CASSLDSDYEQYF. Full variable domain (remainder filled in from reference TRBV11-1 and TRBJ2-7): EAEVAQSPRYKITEKSQAVAFWCDPISGHATLYWYRQILGQGPELLVQFQDESVVDDSQLPKDRFSAERLKGVDSTLKIQPAELGDSAMYLCASSLDSDYEQYFGPGTRLTVT.

A few counts support this clone. This sequence joins TRBV5-4 and TRBJ1-2, with 7 bases that match TRBD1. CDR3 length: 14 amino acids. V gave up 0 bases and J gave up 4 bases; unmatched junction bases: 3. The germline gives CDR1 SGHNT, CDR2 YYREEE (reference sequence). CDR3 nucleotide sequence: TGTGCCAGCAGCTTGGAGGGGGCGCCCTATGGCTACACCTTC. This encodes CASSLEGAPYGYTF.

This clone was counted once. The chain employs TRBV19 and TRBJ1-4; 8 nucleotides agree with TRBD1. CDR1 is LNHDA, CDR2 SQIVND, per germline (reference sequence). The CDR3 extends over 14 amino acids. With 7 bases clipped from V and 8 bases from J, the junction kept 9 bases outside the gene matches. CDR3 DNA: TGTGCCAGTACCACCGGACAGGGAGGAGAAAAACTGTTTTTT. This gives the protein CASTTGQGGEKLFF.

V usage is TRBV6-6 and J usage is TRBJ2-3; D might be TRBD2 (6 bases). This CDR3 contains 14 residues. V lost 2 bases to trimming and J lost 1 base, with 7 bases between them. CDR1 MNHNY and CDR2 SVGAGI come from the germline V gene (reference sequence). In DNA form, the CDR3 reads TGTGCCAGCAGTTACAGGGAGGGCACAGATACGCAGTATTTT. Its protein product is CASSYREGTDTQYF.

This sequence joins TRBV4-1 and TRBJ2-5; unclear D gene. Matching the DNA end better, TRBJ2-7 makes the J call doubtful. CDR3 length: 15 residues. Germline V lookup: CDR1 MGHRA, CDR2 YSYEKL. For the CDR3, the DNA is TGCGCCAGCAGCCCATCGCCGCTTAGCTCCTACGAGCAGTACTTC. Protein product: CASSPSPLSSYEQYF.

This rearrangement joins TRBV6-6 to TRBJ1-2; D is possibly TRBD1 (6 bases). Per germline, CDR1 MNHNY and CDR2 SVGAGI (reference sequence). The CDR3 consists of 12 residues. Trimming removed 5 bases from V and 8 bases from J, with 12 bases in between. The DNA of the CDR3 is TGTGCCAGCAGTCTATACAGGGAGGGCTACACCTTC. It encodes CASSLYREGYTF.

The genes are TRBV28 and TRBJ2-2; 7 bases match TRBD1. The V and J ends lost 9 bases and 1 base, in that order; junction bases with no gene match: 2. The CDR3 consists of 13 residues. The V gene's germline CDR1 is MDHEN and CDR2 SYDVKM. CDR3 loop: CASYRGNTGELFF. CDR3 in DNA: TGTGCCAGTTACAGGGGGAACACCGGGGAGCTGTTTTTT.

The gene calls are TRBV19 and TRBJ1-1; D gene ambiguous. V lost 8 bases to trimming and J lost 1 base, with 14 bases between them. The V gene's germline CDR1 is LNHDA and CDR2 SQIVND (reference sequence). The CDR3 spans 14 residues. This CDR3 is CASPPPGQNTEAFF. CDR3 sequence (DNA): TGTGCCAGTCCCCCCCCCGGGCAGAACACTGAAGCTTTCTTT.

The chain uses TRBV27 and TRBJ2-7, with 7 bases lining up with TRBD1. The V gene's germline CDR1 is MNHEY and CDR2 SMNVEV (reference sequence). The CDR3 is 11 amino acids. V lost 9 bases and J lost 6; bases outside the gene matches: 5. The CDR3 coding sequence is TGTGCCAGTATACAGGGGTTCGAGCAGTACTTC. Residues: CASIQGFEQYF.

In regard to this clone: The junction departs from germline at one end; a sequencing error may be responsible. This sequence joins TRBV6-4 and TRBJ2-1; no reliable D call. The CDR3 is 13 amino acids. Germline CDR1 MRHNA, CDR2 SNTAGT. The CDR3 region is CASSRTNYNEQLF. CDR3 DNA: TGTGCCAGCAGTCGGACCAACTACAATGAGCAGCTCTTC.

This sequence joins TRBV28 and TRBJ1-5; no clear D. Germline CDR1 is MDHEN and CDR2 is SYDVKM. Trimming pared 2 bases from V and 7 bases from J, leaving 9 bases between. This CDR3 has 13 amino acids. Here the CDR3 DNA reads TGTGCCAGCAGTTTAGTGGGGAAGCAGCCCCAGCATTTT. It is translated as CASSLVGKQPQHF.

This sequence joins TRBV4-2 and TRBJ2-1; 12 nucleotides agree with TRBD2. Germline trimming cut 1 base from V and 9 bases from J; bases unmatched to any gene: 13. The CDR3 loop spans 18 amino acids. Germline V gives CDR1 LGHNA, CDR2 YNFKEQ. CDR3 nucleotide sequence: TGTGCCAGCAGCCAAGCTTCAGCTAGCGGGGGGGCTGGGGGTGAGCAGTTCTTC. This codes for CASSQASASGGAGGEQFF.

The CDR3 nucleotides read TGTGCCAGCAGCTTTACAGGGTTCTCTGGGGCCAACGTCCTGACTTTC. Its protein product is CASSFTGFSGANVLTF. The chain joins TRBV5-6 to TRBJ2-6, with TRBD1 as a possible D gene (6 bases). CDR3 length equals 16 residues. The germline CDR1 and CDR2 sequences are SGHDT and YYEEEE. V lost 2 bases, J lost 0 bases, and 9 bases lay in between.

As regards this clone: The junction departs from germline at one end; a sequencing error may be responsible. This chain links TRBV7-2 with TRBJ2-7; 9 bases line up with TRBD2. This CDR3 region has 15 residues. Per the germline V gene, CDR1 is SGHTA and CDR2 is FQGNSA. The CDR3 protein is CASSIAGDPSYEQYF. The CDR3 DNA sequence: TGTGCCAGCAGCATAGCGGGGGACCCTTCCTACGAGCAGTACTTC.

This chain joins TRBV11-3 and TRBJ1-2, with a tentative D call TRBD1 (6 bases). Germline-derived CDR1 and CDR2 are SGHNT and YENEEA. V lost 5 bases to trimming and J lost 2 bases, with 15 bases between them. This CDR3 has 15 amino acids. The CDR3, as DNA: TGTGCCAGCAGCATAAGACAGGCAGCCAACTATGGCTACACCTTC. As protein: CASSIRQAANYGYTF.

V and J are TRBV5-1 and TRBJ2-6; the match to TRBD1 covers 7 bases. J gave up 1 base and V 4 bases, and 11 bases lay outside the gene matches. The CDR3 extends over 18 amino acids. Germline CDR1 is SGHRS and CDR2 is YFSETQ. The CDR3 is CASSPRDSSFSGANVLTF. The DNA of the CDR3 is TGCGCCAGCAGCCCGAGGGACAGCAGCTTTTCTGGGGCCAACGTCCTGACTTTC.

This chain links TRBV6-4 with TRBJ2-6, with no clear D. V shed 5 bases and J shed 1 base, with 3 bases lying between them. Per the germline V gene, CDR1 is MRHNA and CDR2 is SNTAGT. The CDR3 has 13 residues. The CDR3 coding sequence is TGTGCCAGCAGTCTGTCTGGGGCCAACGTCCTGACTTTC. Protein sequence: CASSLSGANVLTF.

This chain joins TRBV4-2 and TRBJ2-1, with 10 positions matching TRBD2. The trim removed 4 bases at V and 9 bases at J, leaving 12 bases unmatched. This CDR3 is 16 amino acids long. Germline CDR1 and CDR2: LGHNA and YNFKEQ. CDR3 DNA: TGTGCCAGCAGCCGTCTAAGCGGGAGGGAATTAGGTGAGCAGTTCTTC. This encodes CASSRLSGRELGEQFF.

The genes are TRBV4-1 and TRBJ2-7; possibly TRBD2 for D (5 bases). The germline V and J ends were trimmed by 3 bases and 3 bases, with 18 bases remaining between them. Germline CDR1 and CDR2: MGHRA and YSYEKL. The length of the CDR3 is 16 residues. The CDR3 nucleotides are TGCGCCAGCAGCCAGGAGGCGGAACGGGGAAGCTACGAGCAGTACTTC. This encodes CASSQEAERGSYEQYF.

The rearrangement joins TRBV19 to TRBJ2-6; TRBD2 matches 9 bases. The CDR3 extends over 18 amino acids. V was clipped by 1 base and J by 4 bases; unmatched bases: 8. CDR1 and CDR2 (germline): LNHDA, SQIVND (reference sequence). The CDR3 sequence: CASSIVAGGPAGANVLTF. The CDR3 DNA reads TGTGCCAGTAGTATAGTTGCGGGAGGGCCTGCCGGGGCCAACGTCCTGACTTTC.

The chain has TRBV6-1 and TRBJ1-2; no firm D call. The germline CDR1 and CDR2 sequences are MNHNS and SASEGT. CDR3 size: 14 residues. V lost 3 bases, J lost 6 bases, and 14 bases lay in between. Written as DNA, the CDR3 is TGTGCCAGCAGTGACACCGGGCCACGGGATGGCTACACCTTC. Encoded protein: CASSDTGPRDGYTF.

V gene TRBV28 combines with J gene TRBJ2-1, with a weak D call TRBD2 (6 bases). CDR1 MDHEN and CDR2 SYDVKM come from the germline V gene. This CDR3 region has 13 residues. Trimming left V 10 bases short and J 8 bases short, with 18 bases between. This CDR3 is CATLGTGGYEQFF. Written as DNA, the CDR3 is TGTGCCACCCTGGGGACTGGGGGATATGAGCAGTTCTTC.

V usage is TRBV2 and J usage is TRBJ1-6, with D unclear. Germline V gene lookup returns CDR1 SNHLY and CDR2 FYNNEI. This CDR3 spans 14 amino acids. The V end lost 8 bases, the J end lost 3 bases, and 11 bases lay between the germline ends. The CDR3 reads CASRDRNYNSPLHF. CDR3 DNA: TGTGCCAGCCGGGATCGGAACTATAATTCACCCCTCCACTTT.

CDR3 sequence (DNA): TGCGCCAGCAGCCAAGACAGGGACGGCGGGGAGCTGTTTTTT. Translating it yields CASSQDRDGGELFF. The J gene is TRBJ2-2, the V gene TRBV4-1, with D tentatively TRBD1 or TRBD2 (5 bases each). The CDR3 runs 14 residues. CDR1 is MGHRA, CDR2 YSYEKL, per germline. Trimming cost V 0 bases and J 7 bases, with 9 bases left between them.

The V gene is TRBV28, the J gene TRBJ2-5; D call uncertain. The CDR3 runs to 12 residues. The germline V and J ends were trimmed by 7 bases and 2 bases, with 8 bases remaining between them. CDR1 and CDR2 from the germline V gene are MDHEN and SYDVKM. The CDR3 sequence: CASNQVQETQYF. The CDR3 DNA is TGTGCCAGCAACCAGGTACAAGAGACCCAGTACTTC.

The chain couples TRBV6-6 to TRBJ2-7; D possibly corresponds to TRBD1 (7 bases). This CDR3 is built from 14 residues. The V end was cut by 4 bases, the J end by 2 bases, with 12 bases between. The V gene's germline CDR1 is MNHNY and CDR2 SVGAGI (reference sequence). The CDR3 is CASSSQGGTYEQYF. Here the CDR3 DNA reads TGTGCCAGCAGTTCCCAGGGGGGTACCTACGAGCAGTACTTC.